Following are 5 T cell receptor beta chains from one sample sequenced in a study of cytomegalovirus exposure and HLA in healthy donors. A multiplex PCR was run with 60 Vbeta primers and 13 Jbeta primers. The protocol was immunoSEQ multiplex PCR, while the TCRdb copy is restricted to in-frame clones and leaves out a portion. The sample has some 120,000 clones; about 85% are singletons. Input material: PBMCs. These receptors came from a man aged 50 to 59 in good health and CMV-seronegative.

The chain couples TRBV7-2 to TRBJ1-1; D is ambiguous. The V gene's germline CDR1 is SGHTA and CDR2 FQGNSA. This CDR3 is built from 15 residues. Trimming removed 1 base from V and 4 bases from J, with 13 bases in between. The DNA of the CDR3 is TGTGCCAGCAGCTTAGGTCCGGGGATGGGCACTGAAGCTTTCTTT. Translated: CASSLGPGMGTEAFF.

In this sample, this clone turned up once. The CDR3 protein is CASSSGGDEQYF. The CDR3 nucleotides read TGTGCCAGCAGCTCGGGGGGAGACGAGCAGTACTTC. The chain recombines TRBV7-8 with TRBJ2-7; 7 bases align to TRBD2. This CDR3 is built from 12 residues. V was pared by 4 bases and J by 5 bases, with 2 bases of the junction left unmatched. Germline CDR1 is SGHVS and CDR2 is FQNEAQ.

V and J are TRBV28 and TRBJ1-3; tentatively, D is TRBD1 (6 bases). Germline V gene data show CDR1 as MDHEN and CDR2 as SYDVKM. The V end lost 7 bases, the J end lost 0 bases, and 13 bases lay between the germline ends. The CDR3 has 15 amino acids. DNA of the CDR3: TGTGCCAGCACCCAAGGGGGGGCCTCTGGAAACACCATATATTTT. This codes for CASTQGGASGNTIYF.

This clone turned up a few times. J is TRBJ2-1 and V is TRBV28; possibly TRBD2 for D (6 bases). V was clipped by 7 bases and J by 4 bases, with 14 bases between them. Germline V lookup: CDR1 MDHEN, CDR2 SYDVKM. This CDR3 region has 14 residues. CDR3 sequence (DNA): TGTGCCAGCACCGGAGGGGCGGTATACAATGAGCAGTTCTTC. This encodes CASTGGAVYNEQFF.

This sequence joins TRBV19 and TRBJ1-6; possible D gene TRBD1, 5 bases. CDR3 size: 15 residues. CDR1 and CDR2 (germline): LNHDA, SQIVND (reference sequence). With 5 bases removed from V and 7 bases from J, the gap between germline ends came to 15 bases. The CDR3 region has the DNA TGTGCCAGTAGTTCTGGCAGGGCGGAAAATTCACCCCTCCACTTT. Amino acid sequence: CASSSGRAENSPLHF.